This T cell receptor (beta chain) was observed in a study of blood T cell repertoires in COVID-19. Trimming removed 10 bases from V and 6 bases from J, with 19 bases in between. There are 14 residues in the CDR3. The germline V gene encodes CDR1 MDHEN and CDR2 SYDVKM. The authors' processing: Counts of nucleated cells, estimated from reference gene primer amplification, were obtained. Produced via immunoSEQ multiplex PCR; TCRdb's table is partial and in-frame only. V and J calls plus clone size are reproduced from that table; the DNA served to infer D and trimming. The table includes about 200,000 clones, under 85% detected once.

The sequencing sample was made of peripheral blood. The TCR comes from a woman aged 80 or older with COVID-19, enrolled during active disease. The V gene is TRBV28, the J gene TRBJ2-1, with a weak D call TRBD2 (6 bases). The CDR3 is CATTRELRGNEQFF. The CDR3 nucleotides are TGTGCCACCACCCGGGAGTTGAGGGGCAATGAGCAGTTCTTC.